This T cell receptor (beta chain) was found in a study of blood T cell repertoires in COVID-19. Study as a whole: Acute-phase and convalescent COVID-19 samples originated in the United States, Italy and Spain. Sources were T cells, B-cell-depleted T cells, or PBMCs; the material itself was cDNA or gDNA.

The V gene lost 6 bases and the J gene lost 3 bases, with 13 bases spanning the gap. The CDR3 spans 14 residues. Germline loops: CDR1 MNHEY, CDR2 SVGAGI. Authors' data handling: Counts of nucleated cells, estimated from reference gene primer amplification, were obtained. This table comes from immunoSEQ multiplex PCR, and its TCRdb copy is limited to in-frame clones, with some not included. V and J calls and clone size are those listed in that table; D and trimming were worked out from the DNA. This sample has around 100,000 clones, with roughly 92% found just once. The chain has TRBV6-5 and TRBJ2-3; TRBD1 might be the D (6 bases). The sample comprised peripheral blood. This receptor was obtained from a man aged 50 to 60 with active COVID-19. CDR3 protein: CASRLAGVTDTQYF. The CDR3 DNA sequence: TGTGCCAGCAGGCTCGCAGGGGTAACAGATACGCAGTATTTT.